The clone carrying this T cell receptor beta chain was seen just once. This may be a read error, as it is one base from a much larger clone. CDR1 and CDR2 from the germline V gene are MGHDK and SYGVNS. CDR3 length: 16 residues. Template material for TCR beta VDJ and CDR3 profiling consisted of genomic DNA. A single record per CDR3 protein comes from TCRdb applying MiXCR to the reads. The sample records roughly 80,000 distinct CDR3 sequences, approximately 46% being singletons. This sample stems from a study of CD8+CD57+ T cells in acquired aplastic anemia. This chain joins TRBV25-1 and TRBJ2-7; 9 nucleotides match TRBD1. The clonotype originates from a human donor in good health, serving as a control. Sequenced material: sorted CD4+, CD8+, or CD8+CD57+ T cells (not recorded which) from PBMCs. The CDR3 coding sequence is TGTGCCAGCAGCTCCCGCCCGGGACAGGGTTCCTACGAGCAGTGCTTC. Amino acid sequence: CASSSRPGQGSYEQCF.